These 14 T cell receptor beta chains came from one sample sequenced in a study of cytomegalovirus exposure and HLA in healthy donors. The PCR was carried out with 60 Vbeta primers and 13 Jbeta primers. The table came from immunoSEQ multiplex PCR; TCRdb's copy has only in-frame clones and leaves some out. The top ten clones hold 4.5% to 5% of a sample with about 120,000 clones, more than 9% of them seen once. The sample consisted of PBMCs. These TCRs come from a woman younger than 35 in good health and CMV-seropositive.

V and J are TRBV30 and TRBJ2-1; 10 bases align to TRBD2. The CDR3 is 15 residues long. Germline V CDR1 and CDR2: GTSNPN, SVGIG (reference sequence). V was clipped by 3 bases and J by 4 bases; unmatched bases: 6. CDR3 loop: CAWRGGLAVYNEQFF. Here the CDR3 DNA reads TGTGCCTGGAGAGGAGGACTAGCGGTGTACAATGAGCAGTTCTTC.

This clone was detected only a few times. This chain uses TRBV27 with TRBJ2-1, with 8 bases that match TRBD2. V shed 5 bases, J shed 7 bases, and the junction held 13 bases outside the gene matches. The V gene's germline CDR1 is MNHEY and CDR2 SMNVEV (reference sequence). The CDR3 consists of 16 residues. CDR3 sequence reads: CASSPPGGQMGNEQFF. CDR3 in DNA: TGTGCCAGCAGTCCCCCGGGAGGGCAGATGGGAAATGAGCAGTTCTTC.

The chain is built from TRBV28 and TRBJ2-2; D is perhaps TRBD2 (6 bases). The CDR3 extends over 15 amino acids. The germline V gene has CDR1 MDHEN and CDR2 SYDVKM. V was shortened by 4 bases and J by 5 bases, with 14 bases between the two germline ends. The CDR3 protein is CASSSLWGDTGELFF. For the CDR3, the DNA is TGTGCCAGCAGTTCTTTGTGGGGGGATACCGGGGAGCTGTTTTTT. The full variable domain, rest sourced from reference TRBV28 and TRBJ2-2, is DVKVTQSSRYLVKRTGEKVFLECVQDMDHENMFWYRQDPGLGLRLIYFSYDVKMKEKGDIPEGYSVSREKKERFSLILESASTNQTSMYLCASSSLWGDTGELFFGEGSRLTVL.

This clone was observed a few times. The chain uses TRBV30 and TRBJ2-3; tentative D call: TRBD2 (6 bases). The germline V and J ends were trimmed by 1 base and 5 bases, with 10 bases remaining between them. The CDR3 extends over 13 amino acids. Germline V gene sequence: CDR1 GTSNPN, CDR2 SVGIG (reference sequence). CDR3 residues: CAWSGLDGDTQYF. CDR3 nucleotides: TGTGCCTGGAGTGGACTAGATGGAGATACGCAGTATTTT.

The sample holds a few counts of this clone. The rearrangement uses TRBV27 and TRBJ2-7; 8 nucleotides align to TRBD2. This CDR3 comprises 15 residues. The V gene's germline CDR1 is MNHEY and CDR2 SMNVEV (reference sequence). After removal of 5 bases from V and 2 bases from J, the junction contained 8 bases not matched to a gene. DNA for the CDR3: TGTGCCAGCAGTACACCCAGCGGGAGTGCCTACGAGCAGTACTTC. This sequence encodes CASSTPSGSAYEQYF.

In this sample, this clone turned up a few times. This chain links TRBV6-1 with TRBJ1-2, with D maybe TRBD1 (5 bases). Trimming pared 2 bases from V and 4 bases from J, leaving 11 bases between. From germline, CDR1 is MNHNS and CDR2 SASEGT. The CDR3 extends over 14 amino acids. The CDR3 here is CASSEPGDIYGYTF. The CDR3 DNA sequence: TGTGCCAGCAGTGAACCGGGGGATATCTATGGCTACACCTTC.

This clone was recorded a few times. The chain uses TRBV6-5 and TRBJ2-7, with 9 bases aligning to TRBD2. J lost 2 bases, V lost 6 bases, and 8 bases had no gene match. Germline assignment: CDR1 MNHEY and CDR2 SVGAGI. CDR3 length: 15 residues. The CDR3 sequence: CASRPLLAGTYEQYF. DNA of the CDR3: TGTGCCAGCAGGCCTCTGCTAGCGGGGACCTACGAGCAGTACTTC.

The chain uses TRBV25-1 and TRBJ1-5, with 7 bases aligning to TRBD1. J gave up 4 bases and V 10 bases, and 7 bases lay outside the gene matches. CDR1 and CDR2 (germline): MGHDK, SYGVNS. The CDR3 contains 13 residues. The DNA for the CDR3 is TGTGCCAACCGGGACAGAGTTAATCAGCCCCAGCATTTT. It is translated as CANRDRVNQPQHF.

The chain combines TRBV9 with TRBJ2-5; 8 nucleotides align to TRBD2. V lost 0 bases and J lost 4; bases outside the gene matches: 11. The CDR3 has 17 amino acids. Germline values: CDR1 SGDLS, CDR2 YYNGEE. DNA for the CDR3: TGTGCCAGCAGCGTAGCTGGGGGGACCGCGGGGGGAGAGACCCAGTACTTC. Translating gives CASSVAGGTAGGETQYF.

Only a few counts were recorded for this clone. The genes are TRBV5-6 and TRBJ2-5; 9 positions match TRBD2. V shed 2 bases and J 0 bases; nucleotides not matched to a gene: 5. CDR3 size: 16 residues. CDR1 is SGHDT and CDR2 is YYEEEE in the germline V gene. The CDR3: CASSLGSSGNQETQYF. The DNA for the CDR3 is TGTGCCAGCAGCTTAGGGTCTAGCGGGAACCAAGAGACCCAGTACTTC.

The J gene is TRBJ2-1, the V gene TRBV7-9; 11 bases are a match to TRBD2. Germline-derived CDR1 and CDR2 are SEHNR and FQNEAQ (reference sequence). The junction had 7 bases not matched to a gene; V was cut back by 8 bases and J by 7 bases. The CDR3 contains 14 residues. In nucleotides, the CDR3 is TGTGCCAGCGCCGGGACTAGCGGAGCTAATGAGCAGTTCTTC. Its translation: CASAGTSGANEQFF.

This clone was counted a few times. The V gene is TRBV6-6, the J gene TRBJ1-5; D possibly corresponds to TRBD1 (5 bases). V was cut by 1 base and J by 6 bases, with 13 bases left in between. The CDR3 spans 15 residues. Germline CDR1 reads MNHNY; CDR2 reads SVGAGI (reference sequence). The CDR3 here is CASSYFRVDAQPQHF. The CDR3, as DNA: TGTGCCAGCAGTTACTTCAGGGTAGATGCTCAGCCCCAGCATTTT.

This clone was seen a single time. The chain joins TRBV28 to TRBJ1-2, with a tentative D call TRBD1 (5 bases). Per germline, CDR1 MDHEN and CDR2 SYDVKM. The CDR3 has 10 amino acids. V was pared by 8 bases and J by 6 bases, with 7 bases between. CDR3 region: CASAGNGYTF. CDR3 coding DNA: TGTGCCAGCGCAGGGAATGGCTACACCTTC.

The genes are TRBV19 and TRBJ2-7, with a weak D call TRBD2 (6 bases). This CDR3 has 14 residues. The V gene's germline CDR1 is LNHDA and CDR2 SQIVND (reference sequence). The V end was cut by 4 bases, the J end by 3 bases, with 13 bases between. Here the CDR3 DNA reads TGTGCCAGTAGTAAGATTAGCGGCTACTACGAGCAGTACTTC. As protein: CASSKISGYYEQYF.